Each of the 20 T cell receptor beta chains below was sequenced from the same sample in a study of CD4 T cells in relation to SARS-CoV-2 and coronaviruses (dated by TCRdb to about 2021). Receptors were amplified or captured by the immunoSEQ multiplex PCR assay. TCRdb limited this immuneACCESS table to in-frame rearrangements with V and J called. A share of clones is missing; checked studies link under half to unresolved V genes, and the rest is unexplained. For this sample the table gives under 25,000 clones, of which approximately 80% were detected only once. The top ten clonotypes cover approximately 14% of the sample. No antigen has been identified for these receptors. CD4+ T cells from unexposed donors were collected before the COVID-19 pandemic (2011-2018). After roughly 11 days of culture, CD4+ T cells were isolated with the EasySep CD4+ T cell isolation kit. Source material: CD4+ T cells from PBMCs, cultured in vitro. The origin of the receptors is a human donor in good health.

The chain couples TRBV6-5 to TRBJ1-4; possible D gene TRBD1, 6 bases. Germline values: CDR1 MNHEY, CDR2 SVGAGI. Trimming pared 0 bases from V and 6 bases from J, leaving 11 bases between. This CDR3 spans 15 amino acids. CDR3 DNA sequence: TGTGCCAGCAGTTACTCCGGACAGTTCCATGAAAAACTGTTTTTT. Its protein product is CASSYSGQFHEKLFF.

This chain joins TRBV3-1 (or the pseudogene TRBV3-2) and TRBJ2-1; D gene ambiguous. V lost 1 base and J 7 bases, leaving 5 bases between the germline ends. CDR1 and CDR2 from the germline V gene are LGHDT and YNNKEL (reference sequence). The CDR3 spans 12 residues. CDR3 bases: TGTGCCAGCAGCCAAGCTTGGAATGAGCAGTTCTTC. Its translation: CASSQAWNEQFF.

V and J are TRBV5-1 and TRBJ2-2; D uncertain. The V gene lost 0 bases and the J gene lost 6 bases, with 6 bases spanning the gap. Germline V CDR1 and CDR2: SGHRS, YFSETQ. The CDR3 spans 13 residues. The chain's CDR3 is CASSLVVSGELFF. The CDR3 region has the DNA TGCGCCAGCAGCTTGGTAGTTTCCGGGGAGCTGTTTTTT.

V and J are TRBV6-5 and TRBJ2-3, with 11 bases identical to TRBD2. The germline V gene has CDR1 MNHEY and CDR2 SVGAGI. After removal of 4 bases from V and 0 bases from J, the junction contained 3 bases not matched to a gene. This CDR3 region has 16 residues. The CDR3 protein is CASSFRTSGSTDTQYF. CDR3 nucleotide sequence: TGTGCCAGCAGTTTCCGGACTAGCGGGAGCACAGATACGCAGTATTTT.

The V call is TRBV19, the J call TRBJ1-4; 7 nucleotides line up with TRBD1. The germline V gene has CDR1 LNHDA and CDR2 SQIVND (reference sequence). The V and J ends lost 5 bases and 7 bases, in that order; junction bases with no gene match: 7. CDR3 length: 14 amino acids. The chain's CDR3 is CASSRDSSFEKLFF. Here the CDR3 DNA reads TGTGCCAGTAGTCGGGACAGCAGCTTTGAAAAACTGTTTTTT. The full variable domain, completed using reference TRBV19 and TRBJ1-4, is DGGITQSPKYLFRKEGQNVTLSCEQNLNHDAMYWYRQDPGQGLRLIYYSQIVNDFQKGDIAEGYSVSREKKESFPLTVTSAQKNPTAFYLCASSRDSSFEKLFFGSGTQLSVL.

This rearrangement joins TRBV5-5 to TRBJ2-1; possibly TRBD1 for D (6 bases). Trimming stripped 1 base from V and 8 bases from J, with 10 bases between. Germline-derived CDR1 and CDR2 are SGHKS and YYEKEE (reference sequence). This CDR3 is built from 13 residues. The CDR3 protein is CASSLRAGDEQFF. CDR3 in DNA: TGTGCCAGCAGCTTGAGGGCAGGGGATGAGCAGTTCTTC.

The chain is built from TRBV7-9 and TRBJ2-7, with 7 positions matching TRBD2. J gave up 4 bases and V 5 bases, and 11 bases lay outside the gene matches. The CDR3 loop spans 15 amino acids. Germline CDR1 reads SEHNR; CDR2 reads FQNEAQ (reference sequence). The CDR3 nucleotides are TGTGCCAGCAGCCCCCGGGGGGTGGAACCGTACGAGCAGTACTTC. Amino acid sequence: CASSPRGVEPYEQYF.

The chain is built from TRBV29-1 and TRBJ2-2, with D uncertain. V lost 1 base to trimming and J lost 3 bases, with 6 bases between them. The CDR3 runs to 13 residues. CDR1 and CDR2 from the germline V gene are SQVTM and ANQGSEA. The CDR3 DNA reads TGCAGCGTTGAAGGTCCCTACACCGGGGAGCTGTTTTTT. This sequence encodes CSVEGPYTGELFF.

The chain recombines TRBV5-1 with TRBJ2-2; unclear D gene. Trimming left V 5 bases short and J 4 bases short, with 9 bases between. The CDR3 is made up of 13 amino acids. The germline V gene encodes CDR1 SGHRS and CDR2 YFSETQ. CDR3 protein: CASRWAATGELFF. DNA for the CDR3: TGCGCCAGCAGATGGGCGGCCACCGGGGAGCTGTTTTTT.

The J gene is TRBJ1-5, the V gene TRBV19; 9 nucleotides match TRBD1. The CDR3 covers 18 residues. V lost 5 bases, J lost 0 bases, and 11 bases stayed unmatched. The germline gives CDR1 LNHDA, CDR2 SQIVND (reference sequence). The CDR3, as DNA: TGTGCCAGTAGTCCGGACAGGGGCACCGCGTATAGCAATCAGCCCCAGCATTTT. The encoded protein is CASSPDRGTAYSNQPQHF.

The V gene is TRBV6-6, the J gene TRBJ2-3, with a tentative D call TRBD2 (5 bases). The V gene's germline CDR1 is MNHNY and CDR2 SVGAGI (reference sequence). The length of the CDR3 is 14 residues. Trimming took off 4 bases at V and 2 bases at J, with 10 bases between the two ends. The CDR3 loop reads CASSSETNTDTQYF. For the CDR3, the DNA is TGTGCCAGCAGTTCAGAGACTAACACAGATACGCAGTATTTT.

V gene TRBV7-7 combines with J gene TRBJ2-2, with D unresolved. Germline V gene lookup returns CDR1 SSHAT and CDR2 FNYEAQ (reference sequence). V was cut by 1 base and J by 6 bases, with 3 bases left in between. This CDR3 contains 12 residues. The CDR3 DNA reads TGTGCCAGCAGCTTAGGCTCCGGGGAGCTGTTTTTT. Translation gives CASSLGSGELFF.

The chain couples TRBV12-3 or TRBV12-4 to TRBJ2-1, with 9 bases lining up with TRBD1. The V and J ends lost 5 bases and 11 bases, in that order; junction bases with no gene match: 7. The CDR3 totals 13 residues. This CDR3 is CASSEGQGFKQFF. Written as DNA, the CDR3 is TGTGCCAGCAGTGAGGGACAGGGATTTAAGCAGTTCTTC.

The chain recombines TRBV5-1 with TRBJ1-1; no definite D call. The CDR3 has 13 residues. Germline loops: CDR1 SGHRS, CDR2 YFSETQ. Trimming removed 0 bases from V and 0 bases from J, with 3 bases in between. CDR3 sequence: CASSLDVNTEAFF. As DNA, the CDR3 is TGCGCCAGCAGCTTGGATGTGAACACTGAAGCTTTCTTT.

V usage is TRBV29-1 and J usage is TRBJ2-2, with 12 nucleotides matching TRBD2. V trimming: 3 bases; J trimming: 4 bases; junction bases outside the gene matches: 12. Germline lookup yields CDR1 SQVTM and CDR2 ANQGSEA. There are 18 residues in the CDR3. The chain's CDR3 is CSVDRPSGRGGSTGELFF. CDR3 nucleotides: TGCAGCGTTGATAGGCCTAGCGGGAGGGGGGGGAGCACCGGGGAGCTGTTTTTT.

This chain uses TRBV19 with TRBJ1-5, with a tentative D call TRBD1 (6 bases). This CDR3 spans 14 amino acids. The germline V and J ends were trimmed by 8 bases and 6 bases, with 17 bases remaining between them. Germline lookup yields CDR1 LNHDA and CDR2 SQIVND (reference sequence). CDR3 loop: CASATAGVGQPQHF. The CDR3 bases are TGTGCCAGTGCCACAGCAGGGGTAGGTCAGCCCCAGCATTTT. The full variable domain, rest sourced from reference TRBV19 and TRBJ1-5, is DGGITQSPKYLFRKEGQNVTLSCEQNLNHDAMYWYRQDPGQGLRLIYYSQIVNDFQKGDIAEGYSVSREKKESFPLTVTSAQKNPTAFYLCASATAGVGQPQHFGDGTRLSIL.

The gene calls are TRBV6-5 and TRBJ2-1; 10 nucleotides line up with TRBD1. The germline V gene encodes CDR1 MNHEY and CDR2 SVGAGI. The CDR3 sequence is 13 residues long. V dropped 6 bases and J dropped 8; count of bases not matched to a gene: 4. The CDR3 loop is CASSRDRGHEQFF. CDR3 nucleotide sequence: TGTGCCAGCAGCCGGGACAGGGGTCATGAGCAGTTCTTC.

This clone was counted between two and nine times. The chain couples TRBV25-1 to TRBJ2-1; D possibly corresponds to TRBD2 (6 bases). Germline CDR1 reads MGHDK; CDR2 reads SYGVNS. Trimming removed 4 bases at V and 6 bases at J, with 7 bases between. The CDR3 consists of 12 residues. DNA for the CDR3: TGTGCCAGCAGTGTGGAGGGCAATGAGCAGTTCTTC. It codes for CASSVEGNEQFF.

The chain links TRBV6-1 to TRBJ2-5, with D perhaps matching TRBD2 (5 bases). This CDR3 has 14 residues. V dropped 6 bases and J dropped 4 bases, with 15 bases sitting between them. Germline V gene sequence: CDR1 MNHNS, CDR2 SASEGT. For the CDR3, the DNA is TGTGCCAGCAGCCATCACCTAGAGGGAGAGACCCAGTACTTC. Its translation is CASSHHLEGETQYF.

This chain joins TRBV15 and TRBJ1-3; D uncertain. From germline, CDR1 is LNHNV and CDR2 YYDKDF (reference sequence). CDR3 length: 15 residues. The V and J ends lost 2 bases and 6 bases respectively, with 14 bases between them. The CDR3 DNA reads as TGTGCCACCAGCAGAAGCAGACCCCTCTCAAACACCATATATTTT. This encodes CATSRSRPLSNTIYF.